This is a list of T cell receptor beta chains from one sample in a study of blood T cell repertoires in COVID-19. Measured with immunoSEQ multiplex PCR; TCRdb has only the in-frame clones, and not every one. Of about 240,000 clones detected, around 86% appear once; the ten largest clones hold approximately 13%. Sequenced input: peripheral blood. The receptors stem from a man at least 80 years old with acute or convalescent COVID-19. Each CDR3 is given with its conserved first and last residue. D genes are given only for firm matches. Not every row has a clone size; where given, it reads once, few, many or a size class.

>once|TRBD2|TRBV4-1|TRBJ2-7
CASSQKLAEGMPIPYEQYF
TGCGCCAGCAGCCAAAAACTAGCGGAAGGAATGCCCATCCCCTACGAGCAGTACTTC
>once|TRBD2|TRBV5-4|TRBJ2-1
CASSLGASGGFNEQFF
TGTGCCAGCAGCTTGGGAGCTAGCGGGGGGTTCAATGAGCAGTTCTTC
>NA|NA|TRBV28|TRBJ2-3
CASSLAGRDTQYF
TGTGCCAGCAGTTTGGCGGGTCGAGATACGCAGTATTTT
>NA|NA|TRBV12-3/TRBV12-4|TRBJ1-5
CASSFVGGAQHF
TGTGCCAGCAGTTTCGTGGGGGGAGCCCAGCATTTT
>few|TRBD1|TRBV5-1|TRBJ1-6
CASSLDRGNNSPLHF
TGCGCCAGCAGCTTGGACAGGGGTAATAATTCACCCCTCCACTTT
>NA|NA|TRBV5-1|TRBJ1-5
CASSLGLEGNQPQHF
TGCGCCAGCAGCTTGGGGCTGGAGGGCAATCAGCCCCAGCATTTT
>once|NA|TRBV5-8|TRBJ1-5
CASSFGEDQPQHF
TGTGCCAGCAGCTTCGGGGAGGATCAGCCCCAGCATTTT
>NA|NA|TRBV7-8|TRBJ1-1
CASSLAPFSPYAEAFF
TGTGCCAGCAGCTTAGCTCCTTTTAGCCCCTACGCTGAAGCTTTCTTT
>NA|TRBD2|TRBV27|TRBJ2-3
CASSPRTSGGPTSTDTQYF
TGTGCCAGCAGTCCTCGGACTAGCGGGGGCCCTACTAGCACAGATACGCAGTATTTT
>NA|NA|TRBV15|TRBJ2-1
CATSRDWQEQFF
TGTGCCACCAGCAGAGATTGGCAGGAGCAGTTCTTC
>NA|NA|TRBV6-5|TRBJ2-7
CASTRGGEQYF
TGTGCCAGCACCCGGGGTGGGGAGCAGTACTTC
>NA|TRBD2|TRBV14|TRBJ2-5
CASSRGLAGVPGGETQYF
TGTGCCAGCAGCCGCGGACTAGCGGGAGTCCCTGGCGGGGAGACCCAGTACTTC
>NA|NA|TRBV29-1|TRBJ1-2
CSVDGGSTPNYGYTF
TGCAGCGTTGATGGGGGCAGTACTCCTAACTATGGCTACACCTTC
>NA|TRBD1|TRBV18|TRBJ2-7
CASSPPLTGGSYEQYF
TGTGCCAGCTCACCACCGCTGACAGGGGGCTCCTACGAGCAGTACTTC
>NA|NA|TRBV9|TRBJ2-1
CASSVAQRLPGGLSDEQFF
TGTGCCAGCAGCGTAGCGCAACGTCTTCCCGGAGGTCTATCGGATGAGCAGTTCTTC
>NA|NA|TRBV5-6|TRBJ2-1
CASSKGVLYNEQFF
TGTGCCAGCAGTAAGGGGGTTTTATACAATGAGCAGTTCTTC
>NA|TRBD1|TRBV10-2|TRBJ2-2
CASSVTGVTGELFF
TGCGCCAGCAGTGTGACAGGGGTAACCGGGGAGCTGTTTTTT
>NA|NA|TRBV15|TRBJ1-6
CATSRDKNAPLHF
TGTGCCACCAGCAGAGATAAAAATGCACCCCTCCACTTT
>NA|NA|TRBV5-1|TRBJ1-1
CASSLNRRTEGTEAFF
TGCGCCAGCAGCTTAAATCGCCGAACGGAGGGCACTGAAGCTTTCTTT
>NA|TRBD1|TRBV4-3|TRBJ2-2
CASSRGQGVYTGELFF
TGCGCCAGCAGCCGGGGACAGGGGGTCTACACCGGGGAGCTGTTTTTT
>NA|NA|TRBV6-5|TRBJ1-1
CASSFDSNTEAFF
TGTGCCAGCAGTTTCGACAGCAACACTGAAGCTTTCTTT